The sequence of this TCR beta chain was determined in a study of T cells in Graves' hyperthyroidism and ophthalmopathy. Germline V gene data show CDR1 as MGHRA and CDR2 as YSYEKL. Trimming pared 4 bases from V and 7 bases from J, leaving 13 bases between. This CDR3 is 13 amino acids long. This clonotype was detected a few times. The CDR3 regions of TCR beta were amplified from RNA transcripts. HTBI primers were used for first-round RT-PCR of the TCR CDR3. TCRdb re-analysed the multiplex PCR reads in MiXCR, keeping a single row per CDR3 protein. This table holds approximately 700,000 distinct CDR3 sequences, around 17% found once.

V gene TRBV4-1 combines with J gene TRBJ1-2, with a weak D call TRBD1 (6 bases). Sequencing was performed on blood. This receptor was taken from a man between 18 and 35 years old with Graves' hyperthyroidism. The CDR3 protein is CASSLTGIPGYTF. As DNA, the CDR3 is TGCGCCAGCAGCCTCACAGGGATCCCTGGCTACACCTTC.